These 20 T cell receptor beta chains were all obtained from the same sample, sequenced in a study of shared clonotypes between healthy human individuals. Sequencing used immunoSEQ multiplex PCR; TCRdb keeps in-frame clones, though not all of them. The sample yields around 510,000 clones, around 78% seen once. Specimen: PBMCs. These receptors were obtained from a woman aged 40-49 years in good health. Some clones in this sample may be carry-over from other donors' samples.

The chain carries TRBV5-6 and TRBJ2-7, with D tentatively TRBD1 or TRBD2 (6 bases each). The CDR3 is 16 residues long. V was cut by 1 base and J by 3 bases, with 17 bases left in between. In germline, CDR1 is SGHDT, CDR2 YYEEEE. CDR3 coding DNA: TGTGCCAGCAGCTTGTGGGGGGCACTAGCACGCTACGAGCAGTACTTC. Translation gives CASSLWGALARYEQYF.

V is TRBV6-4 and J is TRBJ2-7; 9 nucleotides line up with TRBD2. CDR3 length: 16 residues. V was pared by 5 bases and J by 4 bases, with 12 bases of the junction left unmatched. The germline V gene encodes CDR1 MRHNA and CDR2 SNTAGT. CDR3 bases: TGTGCCAGCAGTCCCCTTCCGGGACTAGCAGCATACGAGCAGTACTTC. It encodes CASSPLPGLAAYEQYF.

CDR3: CASSFSGVNSPLHF. CDR3 in DNA: TGTGCCAGCAGCTTTTCGGGAGTTAATTCACCCCTCCACTTT. This chain joins TRBV11-2 and TRBJ1-6, with D uncertain. CDR3 length: 14 residues. The V and J ends lost 3 bases and 6 bases respectively, with 9 bases between them. The germline CDR1 and CDR2 sequences are SGHAT and FQNNGV.

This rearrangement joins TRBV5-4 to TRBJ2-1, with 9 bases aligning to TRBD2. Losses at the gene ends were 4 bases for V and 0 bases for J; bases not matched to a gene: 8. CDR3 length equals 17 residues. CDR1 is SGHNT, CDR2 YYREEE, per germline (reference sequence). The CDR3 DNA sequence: TGTGCCAGCAGCCCTACTAGCGGGCTAGACTCCTACAATGAGCAGTTCTTC. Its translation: CASSPTSGLDSYNEQFF.

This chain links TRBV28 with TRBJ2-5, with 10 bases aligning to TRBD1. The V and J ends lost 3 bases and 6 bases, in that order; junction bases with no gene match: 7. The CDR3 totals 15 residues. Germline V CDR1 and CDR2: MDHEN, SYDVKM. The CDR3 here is CASSFLWTGGKTQYF. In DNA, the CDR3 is TGTGCCAGCAGTTTTTTATGGACAGGGGGGAAGACCCAGTACTTC.

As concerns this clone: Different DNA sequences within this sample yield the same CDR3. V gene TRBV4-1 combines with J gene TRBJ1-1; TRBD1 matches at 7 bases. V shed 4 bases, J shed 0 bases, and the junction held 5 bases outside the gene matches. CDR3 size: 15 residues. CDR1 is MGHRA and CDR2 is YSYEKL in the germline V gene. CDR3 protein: CASSRRQGLNTEAFF. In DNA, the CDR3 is TGCGCCAGCAGCCGCCGACAGGGCCTGAACACTGAAGCTTTCTTT.

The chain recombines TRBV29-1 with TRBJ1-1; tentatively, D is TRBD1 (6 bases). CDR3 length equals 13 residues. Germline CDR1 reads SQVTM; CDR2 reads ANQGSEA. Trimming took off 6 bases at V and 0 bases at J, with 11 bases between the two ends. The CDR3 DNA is TGCAGCGTCGGACAGAGCATGAACACTGAAGCTTTCTTT. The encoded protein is CSVGQSMNTEAFF.

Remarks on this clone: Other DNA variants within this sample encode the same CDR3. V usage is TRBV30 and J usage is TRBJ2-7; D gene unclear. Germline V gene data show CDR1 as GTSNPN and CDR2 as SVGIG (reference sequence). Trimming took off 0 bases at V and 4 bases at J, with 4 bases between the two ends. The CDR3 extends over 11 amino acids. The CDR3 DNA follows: TGTGCCTGGAGTGTTGCGTACGAGCAGTACTTC. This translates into CAWSVAYEQYF.

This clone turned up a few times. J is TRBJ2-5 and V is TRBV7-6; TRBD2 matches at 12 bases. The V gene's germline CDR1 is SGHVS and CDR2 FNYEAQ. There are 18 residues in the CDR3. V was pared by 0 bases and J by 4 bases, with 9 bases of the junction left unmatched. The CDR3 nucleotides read TGTGCCAGCAGCTTAGCGGTTACCGGACTAGCGGGAATAGAGACCCAGTACTTC. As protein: CASSLAVTGLAGIETQYF.

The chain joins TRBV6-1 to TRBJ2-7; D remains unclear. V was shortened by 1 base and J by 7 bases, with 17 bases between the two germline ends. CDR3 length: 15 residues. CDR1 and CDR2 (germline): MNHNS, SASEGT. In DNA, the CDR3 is TGTGCCAGCAGTGAAGGGGGTTTCAACCCGGGTGAGCAGTACTTC. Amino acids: CASSEGGFNPGEQYF.

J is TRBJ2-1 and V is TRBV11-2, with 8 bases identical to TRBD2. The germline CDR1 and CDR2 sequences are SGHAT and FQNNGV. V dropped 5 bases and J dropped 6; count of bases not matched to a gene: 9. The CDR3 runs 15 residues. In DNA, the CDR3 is TGTGCCAGCAGCCTGGGACTAGTGGAAGGCAATGAGCAGTTCTTC. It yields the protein CASSLGLVEGNEQFF.

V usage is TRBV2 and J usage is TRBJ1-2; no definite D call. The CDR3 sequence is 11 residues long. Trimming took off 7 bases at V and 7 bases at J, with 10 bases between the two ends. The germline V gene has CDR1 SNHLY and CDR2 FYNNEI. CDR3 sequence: CASTQTAGYTF. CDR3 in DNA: TGTGCCAGCACCCAAACCGCTGGCTACACCTTC.

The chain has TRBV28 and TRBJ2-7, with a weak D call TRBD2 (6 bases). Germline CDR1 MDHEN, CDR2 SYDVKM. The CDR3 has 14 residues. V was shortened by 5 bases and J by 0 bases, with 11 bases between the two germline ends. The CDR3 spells CASSGVGSSYEQYF. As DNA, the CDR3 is TGTGCCAGCAGTGGGGTCGGGAGCTCCTACGAGCAGTACTTC.

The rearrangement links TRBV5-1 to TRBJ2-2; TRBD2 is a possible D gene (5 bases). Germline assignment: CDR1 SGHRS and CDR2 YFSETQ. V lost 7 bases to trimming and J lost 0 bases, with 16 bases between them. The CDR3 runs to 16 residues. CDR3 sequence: CASRHLSDSNTGELFF. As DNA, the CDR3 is TGCGCCAGCCGACACCTTAGCGATTCGAACACCGGGGAGCTGTTTTTT.

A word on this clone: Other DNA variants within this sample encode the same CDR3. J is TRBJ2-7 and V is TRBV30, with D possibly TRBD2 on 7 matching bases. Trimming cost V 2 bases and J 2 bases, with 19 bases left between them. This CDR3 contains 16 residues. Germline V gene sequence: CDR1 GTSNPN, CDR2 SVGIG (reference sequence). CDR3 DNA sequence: TGTGCCTGGAGTCCGGGGGGCCGACCTCCTCCCTACGAGCAGTACTTC. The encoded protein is CAWSPGGRPPPYEQYF. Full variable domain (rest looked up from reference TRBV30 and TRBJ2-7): SQTIHQWPATLVQPVGSPLSLECTVEGTSNPNLYWYRQAAGRGLQLLFYSVGIGQISSEVPQNLSASRPQDRQFILSSKKLLLSDSGFYLCAWSPGGRPPPYEQYFGPGTRLTVT.

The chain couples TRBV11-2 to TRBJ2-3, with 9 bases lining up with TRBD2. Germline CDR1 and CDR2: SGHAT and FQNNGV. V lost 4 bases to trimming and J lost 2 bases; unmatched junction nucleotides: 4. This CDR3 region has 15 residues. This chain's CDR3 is CASSYLAGPTDTQYF. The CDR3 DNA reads TGTGCCAGCAGCTATCTAGCGGGACCCACAGATACGCAGTATTTT.

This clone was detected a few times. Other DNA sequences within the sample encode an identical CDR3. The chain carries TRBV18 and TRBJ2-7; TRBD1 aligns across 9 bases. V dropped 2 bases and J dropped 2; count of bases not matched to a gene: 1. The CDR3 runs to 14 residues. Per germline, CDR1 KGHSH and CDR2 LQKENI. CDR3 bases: TGTGCCAGCTCACCAGGGACAGGGACCTACGAGCAGTACTTC. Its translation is CASSPGTGTYEQYF.

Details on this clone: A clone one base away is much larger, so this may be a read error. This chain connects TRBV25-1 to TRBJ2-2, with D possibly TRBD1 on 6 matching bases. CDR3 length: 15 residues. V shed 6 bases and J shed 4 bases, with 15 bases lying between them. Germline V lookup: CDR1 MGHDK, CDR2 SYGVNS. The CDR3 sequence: CASRRTEEGTGELFF. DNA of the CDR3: TGTGCCAGCAGAAGGACAGAGGAAGGCACCGGGGAGCTGTTTTTT.

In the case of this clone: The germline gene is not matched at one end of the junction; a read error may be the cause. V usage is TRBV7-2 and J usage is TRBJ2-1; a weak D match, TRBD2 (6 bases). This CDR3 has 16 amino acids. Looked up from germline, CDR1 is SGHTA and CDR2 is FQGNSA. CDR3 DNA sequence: TGTGCCAGCAGCGTAGCCCCAGGAGGGCTGGGCAATGAGCAGTTCTTC. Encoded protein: CASSVAPGGLGNEQFF.

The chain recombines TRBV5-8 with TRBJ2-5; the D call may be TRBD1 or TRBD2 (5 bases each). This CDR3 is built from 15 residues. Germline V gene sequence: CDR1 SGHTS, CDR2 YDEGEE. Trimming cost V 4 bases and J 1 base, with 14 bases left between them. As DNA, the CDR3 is TGTGCCAGCAGCCCAAGCCCGGGACGCCAAGAGACCCAGTACTTC. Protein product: CASSPSPGRQETQYF.